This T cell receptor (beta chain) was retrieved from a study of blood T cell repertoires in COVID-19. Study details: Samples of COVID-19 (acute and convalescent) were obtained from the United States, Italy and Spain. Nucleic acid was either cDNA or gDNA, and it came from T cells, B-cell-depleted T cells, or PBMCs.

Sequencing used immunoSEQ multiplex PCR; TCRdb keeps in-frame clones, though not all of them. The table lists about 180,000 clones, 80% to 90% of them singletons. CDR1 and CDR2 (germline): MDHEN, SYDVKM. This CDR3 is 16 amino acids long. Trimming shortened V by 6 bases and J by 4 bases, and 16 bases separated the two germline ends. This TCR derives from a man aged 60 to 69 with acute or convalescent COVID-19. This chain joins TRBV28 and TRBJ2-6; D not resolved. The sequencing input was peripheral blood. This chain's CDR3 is CASSFSLFRGANVLTF. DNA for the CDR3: TGTGCCAGCAGCTTTTCCCTATTCAGGGGGGCCAACGTCCTGACTTTC.